This is a list of T cell receptor beta chains from one sample in a study of cytomegalovirus exposure and HLA in healthy donors. Here immunoSEQ multiplex PCR was the method, and the copy in TCRdb shows in-frame clones only, minus some. This table holds roughly 180,000 clones, 82% found once. The sequencing input was PBMCs. The receptors were gathered from a man aged 35 to 55 in good health and CMV-seronegative. CDR3s include the opening cysteine and the closing phenylalanine or tryptophan. Each record gives: J gene, D gene, V gene, clone size, CDR3 DNA, CDR3 protein. D genes are given only for firm matches. Size is omitted from some rows. Given values are once, few, many or a class for expanded clones.

TRBJ2-3,.,TRBV7-2,.,TGTGCCAGCAGCTTTATGAACACAAATACGCAGTATTTT,CASSFMNTNTQYF
TRBJ1-2,.,TRBV5-6,.,TGTGCCAGCAGCTTACGGTCGGGGGGGCAGGCGTACACCTTC,CASSLRSGGQAYTF
TRBJ2-4,.,TRBV27,.,TGTGCCAGCAGTCCAACAGAGACACTAGCCAAAAACATTCAGTACTTC,CASSPTETLAKNIQYF
TRBJ2-2,TRBD2,TRBV7-2,.,TGTTGTACGCGGGGGGGCAGGAACACCGGGGAGCTGTTTTTT,CCTRGGRNTGELFF
TRBJ1-1,.,TRBV27,.,TGTGCCAGCACCCCTAGGGGGTACACTGAAGCTTTCTTT,CASTPRGYTEAFF
TRBJ1-1,TRBD1,TRBV5-1,few,TGCGCCAGCAGAGAACCGGGACAGGGGGGGAAAGCTTTCTTT,CASREPGQGGKAFF
TRBJ2-7,.,TRBV20-1,.,TGCAGTGCGGGAGCGGCCTACGAGCAGTACTTC,CSAGAAYEQYF
TRBJ2-1,.,TRBV7-3,few,TGTGCCAGCAGCCCAACTCAGGGGTCCAATGAGCAGTTCTTC,CASSPTQGSNEQFF
TRBJ1-2,.,TRBV20-1,.,TGCAGTGCTAGCAGGGCAAGTGGCTACACCTTC,CSASRASGYTF
TRBJ1-6,TRBD1,TRBV28,.,TGTGCCAGCAGTCGGGACAGGGGGCTTGCTACCCTCCACTTT,CASSRDRGLATLHF
TRBJ2-1,.,TRBV27,.,TGTGCCAGCAGTTCCCCACTGCGGCTAGCTAACAATGAGCAGTTCTTC,CASSSPLRLANNEQFF
TRBJ2-7,TRBD1,TRBV6-7,.,TGTGCCAGCAGTTACTCGGGACAGGGTTTTTACGAGCAGTACTTC,CASSYSGQGFYEQYF
TRBJ1-2,.,TRBV6-6,.,TGTGCCAGCAGTGCGGACTCCTATGGCTACACCTTC,CASSADSYGYTF
TRBJ2-3,.,TRBV5-1,.,TGCGCCAGCAGCTTGGGGTCGGCGGGGGCTAGCACAGATACGCAGTATTTT,CASSLGSAGASTDTQYF
TRBJ2-3,TRBD2,TRBV5-4,.,TGTGCCAGCAGTTCTAGCGGGAGGCCAACAGATACGCAGTATTTT,CASSSSGRPTDTQYF
TRBJ2-3,.,TRBV7-9,.,TGTGCCAGCACCCCCCCAGGGGCGATAGATACGCAGTATTTT,CASTPPGAIDTQYF
TRBJ2-7,TRBD2,TRBV29-1,.,TGCAGCGTCTTCGGGACTAGCGGGGGATACGAGCAGTACTTC,CSVFGTSGGYEQYF
TRBJ1-1,.,TRBV20-1,.,TGCAGTGCTAGCCCCACATCGGGAGCTTTCTTT,CSASPTSGAFF
TRBJ2-7,TRBD2,TRBV19,.,TGTGCCAGTACCGAGAATAGCGGGAGGGCCAACGAGCAGTACTTC,CASTENSGRANEQYF
TRBJ2-7,TRBD2,TRBV7-2,.,TGTGCCAGCAGCCTCGGAACTAGCGGGAGTCGAGGCTACGAGCAGTACTTC,CASSLGTSGSRGYEQYF
TRBJ2-7,.,TRBV30,.,TGTGCCTGGAGTGTGGCAATGGAGCAGTACTTC,CAWSVAMEQYF
TRBJ1-6,TRBD1,TRBV28,.,TGTGCCAGCAGTCCCGGACAGGGCTATAATTCACCCCTCCACTTT,CASSPGQGYNSPLHF
TRBJ1-1,.,TRBV30,.,TGTGCCTGGAGTTTCGGGTTGAGCACTGAAGCTTTCTTT,CAWSFGLSTEAFF
TRBJ2-5,TRBD1,TRBV4-3,.,TGCGCCAGCAGCCAAGGACAGGGTCGCCAAGAGACCCAGTACTTC,CASSQGQGRQETQYF
TRBJ1-1,.,TRBV28,.,TGTGCCAGCAAAGGGGAATCTGTGGGGAATACTGAAGCTTTCTTT,CASKGESVGNTEAFF
TRBJ2-2,TRBD1,TRBV18,.,TGTGCCAGCTCACCGGGACAGGGGAGCACCGGGGAGCTGTTTTTT,CASSPGQGSTGELFF
TRBJ1-2,.,TRBV4-3,.,TGCGCCAGCAGCCAAGAGGTCAGGGGTTACTATGGCTACACCTTC,CASSQEVRGYYGYTF
TRBJ2-7,TRBD2,TRBV4-3,once,TGCGCCAGCAGCCAAGGGTTCGCGGGAGGGTACTACGAGCAGTACTTC,CASSQGFAGGYYEQYF
TRBJ2-1,.,TRBV7-3,.,TGTGCCAGCAGCTTGGGGGAGGTAAGGGACAATGAGCAGTTCTTC,CASSLGEVRDNEQFF
TRBJ1-4,.,TRBV18,.,TGTGCCAGCTCACCAAACGCGGGGCTCGGTGAAAAACTGTTTTTT,CASSPNAGLGEKLFF
TRBJ1-6,.,TRBV7-3,.,TGTGCCAGCAGCTTAGGTACGCTGGGGAGCTCACCCCTCCACTTT,CASSLGTLGSSPLHF
TRBJ2-7,.,TRBV5-6,.,TGTGCCAGCAGCTGGGCAGGTCTTAGCTCCTACGAGCAGTACTTC,CASSWAGLSSYEQYF
TRBJ1-4,.,TRBV28,.,TGTGCCAGCAGTCCCCCCCGGGCAACTAATGAAAAACTGTTTTTT,CASSPPRATNEKLFF
TRBJ1-4,TRBD1,TRBV19,.,TGTGCCAGCTTCTCGGGACAGGTCGCGGAAAAACTGTTTTTT,CASFSGQVAEKLFF
TRBJ2-1,TRBD2,TRBV9,.,TGTGCCAGCAGCGAGACTAGCCGGAAAAGGTACAATGAGCAGTTCTTC,CASSETSRKRYNEQFF
TRBJ2-1,.,TRBV11-3,.,TGTGCCAGCAGCTCCGGGTCGGGCAGGGGCTCCTACAATGAGCAGTTCTTC,CASSSGSGRGSYNEQFF
TRBJ1-6,.,TRBV11-2,.,TGTGCCAGCAGCTTCCAGAATTCACCCCTCCACTTT,CASSFQNSPLHF
TRBJ2-1,.,TRBV11-1,.,TGTGCCAGCAGCCCCCGCCGGGACTCCTACAATGAGCAGTTCTTC,CASSPRRDSYNEQFF
TRBJ1-2,TRBD1,TRBV6-1,once,TGTGCCAGCAGGGGACAGGGGTGGGGCTATGGCTACACCTTC,CASRGQGWGYGYTF
TRBJ2-7,.,TRBV11-2,few,TGTGCCAGCAGCCCAGGGGGGAGAGGGGGCGAGCAGTACTTC,CASSPGGRGGEQYF
TRBJ2-5,.,TRBV5-1,.,TGCGCCAGCAGCCATTGGGGGGACAGCATAGAGACCCAGTACTTC,CASSHWGDSIETQYF
TRBJ2-5,.,TRBV4-2,.,TGTGCCAGCAGTACCGCGGGGGCCCAAGAGACCCAGTACTTC,CASSTAGAQETQYF
TRBJ1-2,.,TRBV7-6,.,TGTGCCAGCAGCTTAGGCCGTGGGGGGGCCTATGGCTACACCTTC,CASSLGRGGAYGYTF
TRBJ2-3,.,TRBV11-2,.,TGTGCCAGCAGCTTAGGGCTCTCTCCTAGCACAGATACGCAGTATTTT,CASSLGLSPSTDTQYF
TRBJ2-7,TRBD2,TRBV7-3,.,TGTGCCAGCAGCCGGGGGACTAGCGGGAGAGACTACGAGCAGTACTTC,CASSRGTSGRDYEQYF
TRBJ2-1,TRBD1,TRBV6-5,few,TGTGCCAGCTCCTTGGACAGGGGATCCTACAATGAGCAGTTCTTC,CASSLDRGSYNEQFF
TRBJ2-3,TRBD2,TRBV30,.,TGTGCCTGGAGTTCAATCGTCCGAGGACTAGCGGGGGGGGCTACAGATACGCAGTATTTT,CAWSSIVRGLAGGATDTQYF
TRBJ2-2,.,TRBV2,.,TGTGCCAGCAGCCTCCTCCCGGGGGGCTACACCGGGGAGCTGTTTTTT,CASSLLPGGYTGELFF
TRBJ2-4,TRBD1,TRBV11-2,few,TGTGCCAGCAGCTTTGCCCCACAGGGGTTGCAAGGAGACATTCAGTACTTC,CASSFAPQGLQGDIQYF
TRBJ2-7,TRBD1,TRBV6-5,once,TGTGCCAGCAGTCCGCGGGGACAGGGGTTCCACGAGCAGTACTTC,CASSPRGQGFHEQYF
TRBJ2-7,.,TRBV6-1,.,TGTGCCAGCACTCCTCGCGGATACGAGCAGTACTTC,CASTPRGYEQYF
TRBJ2-3,TRBD2,TRBV5-1,once,TGCGCCAGCAGCCCACTAGCGGGGGTGGCGGATACGCAGTATTTT,CASSPLAGVADTQYF
TRBJ2-5,TRBD1,TRBV9,.,TGTGCCAGCAGCGCTCGTTTACGGACAGGGGGAGAGACCCAGTACTTC,CASSARLRTGGETQYF
TRBJ1-3,.,TRBV11-3,few,TGTGCCAGCAGCTTAGTAGGGAGGAGGCAACGCTCTGGAAACACCATATATTTT,CASSLVGRRQRSGNTIYF